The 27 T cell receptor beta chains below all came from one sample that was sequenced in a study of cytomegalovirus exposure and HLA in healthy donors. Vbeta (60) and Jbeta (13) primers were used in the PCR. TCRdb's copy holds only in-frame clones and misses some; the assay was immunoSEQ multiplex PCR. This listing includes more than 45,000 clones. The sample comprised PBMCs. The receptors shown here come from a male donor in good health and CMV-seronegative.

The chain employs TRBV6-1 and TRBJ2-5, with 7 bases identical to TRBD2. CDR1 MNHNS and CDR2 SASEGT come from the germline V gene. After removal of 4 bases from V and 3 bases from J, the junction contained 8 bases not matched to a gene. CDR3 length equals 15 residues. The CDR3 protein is CASSGASGGKETQYF. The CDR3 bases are TGTGCCAGCAGTGGGGCTAGCGGAGGAAAAGAGACCCAGTACTTC.

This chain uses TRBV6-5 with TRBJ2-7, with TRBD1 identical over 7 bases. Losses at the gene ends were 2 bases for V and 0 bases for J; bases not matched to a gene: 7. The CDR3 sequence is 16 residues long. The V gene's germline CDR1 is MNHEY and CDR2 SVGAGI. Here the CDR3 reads CASSYKPGTVSYEQYF. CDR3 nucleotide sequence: TGTGCCAGCAGTTACAAACCCGGGACAGTCTCCTACGAGCAGTACTTC.

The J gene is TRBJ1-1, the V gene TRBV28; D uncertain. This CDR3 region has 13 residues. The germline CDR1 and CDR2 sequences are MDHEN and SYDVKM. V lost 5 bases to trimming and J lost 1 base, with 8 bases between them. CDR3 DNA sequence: TGTGCCAGCAGTACCTACAGGAACACTGAAGCTTTCTTT. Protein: CASSTYRNTEAFF.

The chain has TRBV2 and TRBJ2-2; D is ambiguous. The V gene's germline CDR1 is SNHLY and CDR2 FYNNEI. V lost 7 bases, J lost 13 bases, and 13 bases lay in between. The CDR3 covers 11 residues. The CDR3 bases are TGTGCCAGCACCGGAGACTCCCGGCTGTTTTTT. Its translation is CASTGDSRLFF.

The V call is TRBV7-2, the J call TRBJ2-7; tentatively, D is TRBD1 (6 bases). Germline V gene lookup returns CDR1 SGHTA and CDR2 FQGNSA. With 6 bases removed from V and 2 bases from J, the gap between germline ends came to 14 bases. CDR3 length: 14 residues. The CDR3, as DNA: TGTGCCAGCAGGCGTAACAGGGATGCCTACGAGCAGTACTTC. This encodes CASRRNRDAYEQYF.

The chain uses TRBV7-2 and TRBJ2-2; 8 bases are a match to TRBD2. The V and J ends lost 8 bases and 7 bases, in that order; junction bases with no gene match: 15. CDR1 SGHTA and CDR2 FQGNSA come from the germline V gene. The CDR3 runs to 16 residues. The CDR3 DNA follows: TGTGCCAGCTCGGCACGGGGTAGCGGGACCCGCGGGGAGCTGTTTTTT. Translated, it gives CASSARGSGTRGELFF.

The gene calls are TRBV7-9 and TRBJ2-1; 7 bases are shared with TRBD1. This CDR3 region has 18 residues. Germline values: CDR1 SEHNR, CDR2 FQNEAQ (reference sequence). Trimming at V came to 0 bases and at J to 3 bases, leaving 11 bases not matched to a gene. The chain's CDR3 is CASSLAPLTQGNYNEQFF. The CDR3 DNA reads TGTGCCAGCAGCTTAGCCCCCTTGACACAGGGGAACTACAATGAGCAGTTCTTC.

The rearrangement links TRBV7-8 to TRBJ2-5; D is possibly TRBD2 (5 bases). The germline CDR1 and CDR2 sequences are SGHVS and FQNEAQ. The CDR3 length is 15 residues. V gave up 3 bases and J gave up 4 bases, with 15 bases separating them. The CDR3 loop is CASSFGVAAPETQYF. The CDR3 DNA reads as TGTGCCAGCAGCTTCGGGGTTGCAGCACCAGAGACCCAGTACTTC.

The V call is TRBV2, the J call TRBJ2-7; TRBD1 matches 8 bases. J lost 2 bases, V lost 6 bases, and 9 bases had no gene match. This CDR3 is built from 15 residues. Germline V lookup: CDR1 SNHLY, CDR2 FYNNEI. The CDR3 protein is CASSSRGTGAYEQYF. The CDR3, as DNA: TGTGCCAGCAGCTCCCGCGGGACAGGAGCCTACGAGCAGTACTTC.

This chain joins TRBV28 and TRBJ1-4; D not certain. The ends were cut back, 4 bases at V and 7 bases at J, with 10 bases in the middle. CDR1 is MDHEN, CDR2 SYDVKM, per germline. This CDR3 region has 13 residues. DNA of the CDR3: TGTGCCAGCAGTTCATACTCGGGTGAAAAACTGTTTTTT. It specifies CASSSYSGEKLFF.

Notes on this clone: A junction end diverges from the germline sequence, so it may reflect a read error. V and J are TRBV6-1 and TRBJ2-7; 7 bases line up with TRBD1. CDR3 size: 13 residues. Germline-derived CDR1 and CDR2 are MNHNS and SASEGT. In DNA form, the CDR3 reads TGTGACAGCAGCGCTCGGACAGGCTTCGAGCAGTACTTC. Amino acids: CDSSARTGFEQYF.

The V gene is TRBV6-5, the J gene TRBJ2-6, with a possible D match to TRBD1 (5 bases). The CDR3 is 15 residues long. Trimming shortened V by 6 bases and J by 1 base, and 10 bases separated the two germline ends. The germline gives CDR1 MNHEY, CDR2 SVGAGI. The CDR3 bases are TGTGCCAGCAGCCGTACAGGATCTGGGGCCAACGTCCTGACTTTC. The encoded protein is CASSRTGSGANVLTF.

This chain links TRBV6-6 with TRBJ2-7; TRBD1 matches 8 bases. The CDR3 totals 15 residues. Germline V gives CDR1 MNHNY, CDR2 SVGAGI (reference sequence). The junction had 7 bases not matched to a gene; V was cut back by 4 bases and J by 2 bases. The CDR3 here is CASSFHPGQAYEQYF. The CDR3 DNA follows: TGTGCCAGCAGTTTTCATCCGGGACAGGCCTACGAGCAGTACTTC.

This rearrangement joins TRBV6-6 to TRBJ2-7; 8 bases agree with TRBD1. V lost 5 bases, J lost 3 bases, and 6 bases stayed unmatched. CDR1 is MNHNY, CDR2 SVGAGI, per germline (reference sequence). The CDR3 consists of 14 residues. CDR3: CASSPGQGNYEQYF. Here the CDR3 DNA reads TGTGCCAGCAGTCCTGGACAGGGAAACTACGAGCAGTACTTC.

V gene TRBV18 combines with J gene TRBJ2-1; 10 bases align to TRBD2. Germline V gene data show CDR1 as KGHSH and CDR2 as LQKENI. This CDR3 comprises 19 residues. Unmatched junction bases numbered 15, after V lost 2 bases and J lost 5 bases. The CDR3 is CASSPWRGGGLAADNEQFF. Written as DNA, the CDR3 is TGTGCCAGCTCACCATGGCGGGGGGGAGGACTAGCGGCCGACAATGAGCAGTTCTTC.

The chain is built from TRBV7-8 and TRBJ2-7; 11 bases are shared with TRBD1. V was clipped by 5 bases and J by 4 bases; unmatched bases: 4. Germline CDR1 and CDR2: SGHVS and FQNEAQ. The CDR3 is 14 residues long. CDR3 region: CASSRDRGRYEQYF. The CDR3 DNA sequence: TGTGCCAGCAGCCGGGACAGGGGGAGATACGAGCAGTACTTC.

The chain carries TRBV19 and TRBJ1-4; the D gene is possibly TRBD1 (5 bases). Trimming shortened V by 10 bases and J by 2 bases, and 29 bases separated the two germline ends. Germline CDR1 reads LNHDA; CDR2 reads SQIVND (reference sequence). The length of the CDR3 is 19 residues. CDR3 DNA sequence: TGTGCCACCAAAGGTGGAGTCTTAAGGGGATTTGTGACTAATGAAAAACTGTTTTTT. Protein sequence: CATKGGVLRGFVTNEKLFF.

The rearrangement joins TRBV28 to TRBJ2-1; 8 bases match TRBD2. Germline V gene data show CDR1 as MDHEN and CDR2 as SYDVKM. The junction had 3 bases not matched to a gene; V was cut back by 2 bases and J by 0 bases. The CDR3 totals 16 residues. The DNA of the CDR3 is TGTGCCAGCAGTTTACGCGGGGGGAACTCCTACAATGAGCAGTTCTTC. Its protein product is CASSLRGGNSYNEQFF.

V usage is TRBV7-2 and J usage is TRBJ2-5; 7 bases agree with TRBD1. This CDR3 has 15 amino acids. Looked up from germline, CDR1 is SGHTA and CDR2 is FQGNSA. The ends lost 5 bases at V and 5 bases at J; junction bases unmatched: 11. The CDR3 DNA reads TGTGCCAGCAGCCAGCTAGGGGGCGCGAGGGAGACCCAGTACTTC. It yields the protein CASSQLGGARETQYF.

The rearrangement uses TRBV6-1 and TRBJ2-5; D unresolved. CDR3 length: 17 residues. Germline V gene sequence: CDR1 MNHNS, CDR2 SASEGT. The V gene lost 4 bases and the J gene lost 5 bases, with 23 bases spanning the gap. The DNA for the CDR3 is TGTGCCAGCAGTGCAGCTTCCGGGTCCCGACGGAGCGAGACCCAGTACTTC. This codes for CASSAASGSRRSETQYF.

The CDR3 is CASSNEGGGNQPQHF. The DNA of the CDR3 is TGTGCCAGCAGTAACGAGGGCGGCGGCAATCAGCCCCAGCATTTT. The chain employs TRBV6-6 and TRBJ1-5; D is ambiguous. V gave up 5 bases and J gave up 2 bases, with 13 bases separating them. Germline lookup yields CDR1 MNHNY and CDR2 SVGAGI (reference sequence). The CDR3 runs 15 residues.

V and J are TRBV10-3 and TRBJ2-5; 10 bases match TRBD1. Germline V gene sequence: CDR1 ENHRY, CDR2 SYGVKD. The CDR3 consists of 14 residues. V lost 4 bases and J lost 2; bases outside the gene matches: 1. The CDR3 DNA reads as TGTGCCATCAGTGCGGGACAGGGGCAAGAGACCCAGTACTTC. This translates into CAISAGQGQETQYF.

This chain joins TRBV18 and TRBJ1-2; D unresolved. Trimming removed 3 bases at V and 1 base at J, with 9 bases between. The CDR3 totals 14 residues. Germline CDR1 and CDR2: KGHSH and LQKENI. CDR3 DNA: TGTGCCAGCTCACCGATGGGCAGTAACTATGGCTACACCTTC. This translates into CASSPMGSNYGYTF.

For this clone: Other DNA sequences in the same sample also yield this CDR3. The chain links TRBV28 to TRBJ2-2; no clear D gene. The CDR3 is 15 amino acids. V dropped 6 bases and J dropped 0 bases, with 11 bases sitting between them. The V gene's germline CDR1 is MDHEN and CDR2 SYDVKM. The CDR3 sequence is CASRTPSANTGELFF. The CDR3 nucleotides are TGTGCCAGCAGGACACCTTCCGCGAACACCGGGGAGCTGTTTTTT.

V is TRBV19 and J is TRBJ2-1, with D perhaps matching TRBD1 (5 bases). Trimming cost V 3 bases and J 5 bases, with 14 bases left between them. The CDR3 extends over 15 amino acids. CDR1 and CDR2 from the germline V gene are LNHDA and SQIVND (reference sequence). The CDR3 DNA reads TGTGCCAGTAGTATCCTGGAAAGGGGAAACAATGAGCAGTTCTTC. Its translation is CASSILERGNNEQFF. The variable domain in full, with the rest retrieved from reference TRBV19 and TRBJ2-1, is DGGITQSPKYLFRKEGQNVTLSCEQNLNHDAMYWYRQDPGQGLRLIYYSQIVNDFQKGDIAEGYSVSREKKESFPLTVTSAQKNPTAFYLCASSILERGNNEQFFGPGTRLTVL.

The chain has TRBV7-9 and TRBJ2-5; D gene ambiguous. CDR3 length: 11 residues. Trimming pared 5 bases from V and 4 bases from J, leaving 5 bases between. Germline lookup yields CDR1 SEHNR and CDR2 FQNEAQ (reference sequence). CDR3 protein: CASSPGETQYF. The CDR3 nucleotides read TGTGCCAGCAGCCCGGGAGAGACCCAGTACTTC.

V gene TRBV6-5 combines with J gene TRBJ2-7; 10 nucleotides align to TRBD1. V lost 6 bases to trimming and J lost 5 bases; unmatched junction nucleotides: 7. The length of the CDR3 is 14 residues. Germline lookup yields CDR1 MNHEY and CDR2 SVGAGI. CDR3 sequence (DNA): TGTGCCAGCAGCCCATCCGGGACAGGGGACGAGCAGTACTTC. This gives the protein CASSPSGTGDEQYF.